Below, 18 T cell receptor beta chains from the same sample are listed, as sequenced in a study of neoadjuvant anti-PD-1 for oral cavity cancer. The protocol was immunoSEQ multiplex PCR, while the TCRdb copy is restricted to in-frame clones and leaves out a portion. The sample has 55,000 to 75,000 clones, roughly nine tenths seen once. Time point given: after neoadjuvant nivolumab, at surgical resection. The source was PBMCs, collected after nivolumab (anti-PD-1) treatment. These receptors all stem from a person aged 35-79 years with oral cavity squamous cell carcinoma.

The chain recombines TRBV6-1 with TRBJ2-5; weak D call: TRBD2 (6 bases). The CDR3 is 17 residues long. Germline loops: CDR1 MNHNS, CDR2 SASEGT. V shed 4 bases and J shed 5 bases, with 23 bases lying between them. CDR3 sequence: CASSALFWREMEETQYF. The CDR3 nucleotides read TGTGCCAGCAGTGCTTTGTTTTGGCGGGAAATGGAGGAGACCCAGTACTTC.

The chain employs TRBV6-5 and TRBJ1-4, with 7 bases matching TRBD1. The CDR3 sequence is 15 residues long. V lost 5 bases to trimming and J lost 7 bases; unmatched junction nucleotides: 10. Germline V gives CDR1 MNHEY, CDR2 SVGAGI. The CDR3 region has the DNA TGTGCCAGCAGTCCCGGCCGGACAGGCGGTGAAAAACTGTTTTTT. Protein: CASSPGRTGGEKLFF.

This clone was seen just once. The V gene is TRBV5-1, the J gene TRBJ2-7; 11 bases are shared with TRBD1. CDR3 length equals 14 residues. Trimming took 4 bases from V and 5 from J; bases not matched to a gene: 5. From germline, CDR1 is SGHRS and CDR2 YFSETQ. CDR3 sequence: CASSVGTGGNEQYF. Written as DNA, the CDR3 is TGCGCCAGCAGCGTAGGGACAGGGGGGAACGAGCAGTACTTC.

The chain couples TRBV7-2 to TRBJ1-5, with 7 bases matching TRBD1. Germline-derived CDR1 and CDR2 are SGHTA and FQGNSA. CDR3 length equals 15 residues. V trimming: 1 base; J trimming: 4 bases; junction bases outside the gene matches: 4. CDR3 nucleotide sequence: TGTGCCAGCAGCTTAGAACAGGGGAAAAATCAGCCCCAGCATTTT. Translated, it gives CASSLEQGKNQPQHF.

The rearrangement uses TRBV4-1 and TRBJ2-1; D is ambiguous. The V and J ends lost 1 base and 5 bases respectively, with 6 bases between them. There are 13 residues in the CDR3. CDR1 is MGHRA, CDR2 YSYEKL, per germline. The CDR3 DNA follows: TGCGCCAGCAGCCAAGGTGAACACAATGAGCAGTTCTTC. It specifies CASSQGEHNEQFF.

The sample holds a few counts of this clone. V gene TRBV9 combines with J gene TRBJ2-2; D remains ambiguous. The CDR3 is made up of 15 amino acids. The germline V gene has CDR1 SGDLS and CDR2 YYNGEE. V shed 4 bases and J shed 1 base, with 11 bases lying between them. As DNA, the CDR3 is TGTGCCAGCAGCCCCCGAACCAGGAACACCGGGGAGCTGTTTTTT. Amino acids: CASSPRTRNTGELFF.

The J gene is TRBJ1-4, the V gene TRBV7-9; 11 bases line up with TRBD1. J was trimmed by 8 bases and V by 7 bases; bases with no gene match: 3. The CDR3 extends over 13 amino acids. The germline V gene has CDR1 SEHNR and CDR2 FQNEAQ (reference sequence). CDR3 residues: CASTWTGGEKLFF. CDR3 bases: TGTGCCAGCACCTGGACAGGGGGCGAAAAACTGTTTTTT.

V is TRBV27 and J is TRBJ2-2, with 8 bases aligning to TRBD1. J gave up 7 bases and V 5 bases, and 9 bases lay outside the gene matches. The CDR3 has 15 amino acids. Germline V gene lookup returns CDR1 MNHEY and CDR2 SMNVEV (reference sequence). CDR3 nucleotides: TGTGCCAGCAGTCTCGGACAGGGAAAGGTCGGGGAGCTGTTTTTT. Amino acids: CASSLGQGKVGELFF.

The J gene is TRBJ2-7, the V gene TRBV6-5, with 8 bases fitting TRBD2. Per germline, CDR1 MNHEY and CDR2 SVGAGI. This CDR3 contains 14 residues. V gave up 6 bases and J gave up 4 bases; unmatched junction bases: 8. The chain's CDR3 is CASSTSGSLYEQYF. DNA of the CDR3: TGTGCCAGCAGCACAAGCGGGAGCCTTTACGAGCAGTACTTC.

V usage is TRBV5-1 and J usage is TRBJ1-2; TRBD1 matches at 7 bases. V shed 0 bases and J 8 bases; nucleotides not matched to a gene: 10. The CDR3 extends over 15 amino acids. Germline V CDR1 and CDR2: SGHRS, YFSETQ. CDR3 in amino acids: CASSLATGDSKGYTF. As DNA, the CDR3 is TGCGCCAGCAGCTTGGCCACAGGGGATTCGAAAGGCTACACCTTC.

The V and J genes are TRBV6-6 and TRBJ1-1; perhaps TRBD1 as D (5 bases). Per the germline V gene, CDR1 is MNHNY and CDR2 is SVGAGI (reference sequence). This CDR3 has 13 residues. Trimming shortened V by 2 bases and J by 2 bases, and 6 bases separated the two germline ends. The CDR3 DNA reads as TGTGCCAGCAGTTACGGGGGAAACACTGAAGCTTTCTTT. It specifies CASSYGGNTEAFF.

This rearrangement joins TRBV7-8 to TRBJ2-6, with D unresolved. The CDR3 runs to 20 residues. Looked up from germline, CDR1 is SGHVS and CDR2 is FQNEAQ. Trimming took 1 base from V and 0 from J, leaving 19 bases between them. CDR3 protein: CASSLGRPLQGLSGANVLTF. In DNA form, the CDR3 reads TGTGCCAGCAGCTTAGGACGACCTCTCCAAGGGCTCTCTGGGGCCAACGTCCTGACTTTC.

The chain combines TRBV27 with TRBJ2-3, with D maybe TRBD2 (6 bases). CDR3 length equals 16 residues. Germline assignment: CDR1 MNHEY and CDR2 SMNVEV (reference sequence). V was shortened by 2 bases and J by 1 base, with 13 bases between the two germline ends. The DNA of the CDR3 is TGTGCCAGCAGTTTAACAAGGCGGAGGGGCACAGATACGCAGTATTTT. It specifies CASSLTRRRGTDTQYF.

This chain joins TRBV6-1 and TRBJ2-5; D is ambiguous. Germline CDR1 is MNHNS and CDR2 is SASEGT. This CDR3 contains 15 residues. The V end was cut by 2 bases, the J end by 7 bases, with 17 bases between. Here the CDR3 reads CASSEKWPPLGTQYF. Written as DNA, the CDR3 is TGTGCCAGCAGTGAAAAATGGCCGCCACTTGGGACCCAGTACTTC.

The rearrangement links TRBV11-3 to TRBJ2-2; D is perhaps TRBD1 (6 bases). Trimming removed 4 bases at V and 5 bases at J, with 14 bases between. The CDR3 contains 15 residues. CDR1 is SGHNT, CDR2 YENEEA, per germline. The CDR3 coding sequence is TGTGCCAGCAGCTCCCGGCAGGGGTTGACCGGGGAGCTGTTTTTT. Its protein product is CASSSRQGLTGELFF.

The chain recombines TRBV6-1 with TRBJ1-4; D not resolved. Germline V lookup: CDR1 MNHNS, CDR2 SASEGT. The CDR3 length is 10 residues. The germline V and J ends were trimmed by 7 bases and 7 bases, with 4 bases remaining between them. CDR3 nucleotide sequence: TGTGCCAGCATCGGTGAAAAACTGTTTTTT. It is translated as CASIGEKLFF.

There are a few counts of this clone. CDR3 protein: CASSTRGYTEAFF. CDR3 DNA sequence: TGTGCCAGCAGCACCAGGGGTTACACTGAAGCTTTCTTT. The gene calls are TRBV7-6 and TRBJ1-1; D is possibly TRBD1 (6 bases). The germline V and J ends were trimmed by 5 bases and 3 bases, with 10 bases remaining between them. Germline V CDR1 and CDR2: SGHVS, FNYEAQ. The CDR3 is 13 residues long.

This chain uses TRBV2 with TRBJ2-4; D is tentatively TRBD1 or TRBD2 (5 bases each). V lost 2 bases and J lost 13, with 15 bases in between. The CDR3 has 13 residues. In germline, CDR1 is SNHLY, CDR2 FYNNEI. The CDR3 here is CASSETRDQIQYF. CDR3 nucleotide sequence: TGTGCCAGCAGTGAAACCCGGGACCAAATCCAGTACTTC.